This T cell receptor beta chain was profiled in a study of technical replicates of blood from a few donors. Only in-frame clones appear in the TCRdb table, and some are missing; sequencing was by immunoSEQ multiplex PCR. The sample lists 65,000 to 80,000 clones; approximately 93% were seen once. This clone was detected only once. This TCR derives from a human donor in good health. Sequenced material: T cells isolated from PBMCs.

Here the CDR3 reads CAWSLSAGGSYGYTF. CDR3 nucleotide sequence: TGTGCCTGGAGTCTCTCGGCAGGGGGCAGCTATGGCTACACCTTC. The chain uses TRBV30 and TRBJ1-2; 8 nucleotides line up with TRBD1. This CDR3 contains 15 residues. Germline loops: CDR1 GTSNPN, CDR2 SVGIG (reference sequence). Trimming removed 2 bases from V and 4 bases from J; junction bases left unmatched: 9.